This T cell receptor beta chain was profiled in a study of blood T cell repertoires in COVID-19. Study information: COVID-19 samples from acute and convalescent phases originated in the United States, Italy and Spain. PBMCs, B-cell-depleted T cells, or T cells provided the cDNA or gDNA that made up the material.

Per the original data handling: Amplifying reference gene primers gave estimates of nucleated cell counts. Some clones are missing from TCRdb's copy, which holds only in-frame ones; the method was immunoSEQ multiplex PCR. For V, J and clone size, that table is used; D and trimming come from the DNA. The repertoire consists of some 220,000 clones, with more than 70% occurring once and the leading ten covering 13%. The germline gives CDR1 LGHDT, CDR2 YNNKEL (reference sequence). The CDR3 has 14 amino acids. The J segment lost 3 bases and the V segment lost 4 bases, leaving 6 bases of the junction unmatched.

This chain joins TRBV3-1 (or the pseudogene TRBV3-2) and TRBJ2-7; TRBD1 agrees at 7 bases. The sequence derives from a human donor in a cohort sampled during active COVID-19. Sequenced material: peripheral blood. The CDR3 coding sequence is TGTGCCAGCAGCCCCAGTGGACAGGACTACGAGCAGTACTTC. Its protein product is CASSPSGQDYEQYF.